The 21 T cell receptor beta chains below were found in one sample sequenced in a study of T-cell memory formation after mild COVID-19. MiXCR, applied by TCRdb to the 5' RACE reads, yields one record per CDR3 protein. The sample includes about 110,000 distinct CDR3 sequences, about 18% seen only once; the top ten take roughly 5.5%. The specimen was PBMCs or a T cell subset sorted from them (not recorded which). Every receptor here comes from a man aged 18-30 years who had mild COVID-19 (a few samples of this study predate the infection). Cell type and time point are not known.

This clonotype was seen a few times. The CDR3 DNA reads TGCGCCAGCAGGGAACTAGCGGTGCGGGAGCAGTACTTC. Its protein product is CASRELAVREQYF. The chain uses TRBV5-1 and TRBJ2-7; 8 nucleotides agree with TRBD2. This CDR3 spans 13 amino acids. V dropped 5 bases and J dropped 7; count of bases not matched to a gene: 8. Germline values: CDR1 SGHRS, CDR2 YFSETQ. Full variable domain (rest looked up from reference TRBV5-1 and TRBJ2-7): KAGVTQTPRYLIKTRGQQVTLSCSPISGHRSVSWYQQTPGQGLQFLFEYFSETQRNKGNFPGRFSGRQFSNSRSEMNVSTLELGDSALYLCASRELAVREQYFGPGTRLTVT.

The chain combines TRBV5-1 with TRBJ2-7, with TRBD2 matching 7 bases. The V gene end was trimmed by 4 bases and the J gene end by 3 bases; junction bases not matched to a gene: 7. Looked up from germline, CDR1 is SGHRS and CDR2 is YFSETQ. The CDR3 contains 14 residues. CDR3 loop: CASSRSGEIYEQYF. In nucleotides, the CDR3 is TGCGCCAGCAGCCGAAGCGGGGAGATCTACGAGCAGTACTTC.

V is TRBV4-1 and J is TRBJ1-2; the D gene is possibly TRBD1 (6 bases). Germline loops: CDR1 MGHRA, CDR2 YSYEKL. V was cut by 5 bases and J by 8 bases, with 9 bases left in between. The CDR3 sequence is 11 residues long. The CDR3 DNA is TGCGCCAGCAGCAAGGGGGTGGGCTACACCTTC. Translation: CASSKGVGYTF.

Ten or more counts support this clonotype. The V call is TRBV4-3, the J call TRBJ2-1; 10 positions agree with TRBD2. CDR1 is LGHNA and CDR2 is YSLEER in the germline V gene. Unmatched junction bases numbered 5, after V lost 0 bases and J lost 6 bases. CDR3 length: 16 residues. CDR3 region: CASSQDRASGGNEQFF. The CDR3 region has the DNA TGCGCCAGCAGCCAAGATAGGGCTAGCGGGGGCAATGAGCAGTTCTTC.

This chain links TRBV18 with TRBJ2-1, with a weak D call TRBD2 (5 bases). The CDR3 covers 13 residues. The germline V and J ends were trimmed by 5 bases and 3 bases, with 8 bases remaining between them. The V gene's germline CDR1 is KGHSH and CDR2 LQKENI. CDR3: CASSTGDYNEQFF. The CDR3 nucleotides are TGTGCCAGCTCAACCGGGGACTACAATGAGCAGTTCTTC.

CDR3 sequence: CASSFTPGETQYF. CDR3 nucleotide sequence: TGCGCCAGCAGTTTTACCCCTGGGGAGACCCAGTACTTC. This chain joins TRBV5-1 and TRBJ2-5; D is unresolved. CDR3 size: 13 residues. The germline V gene encodes CDR1 SGHRS and CDR2 YFSETQ. The V gene lost 5 bases and the J gene lost 5 bases, with 13 bases spanning the gap.

Notes on this clonotype: At one boundary the junction diverges from the germline segment, which might be a read error. The chain carries TRBV14 and TRBJ1-2; D might be TRBD1 (5 bases). This CDR3 is 14 amino acids long. Germline loops: CDR1 SGHDN, CDR2 FVKESK. The CDR3 DNA is TGTGCCAGCAGCCAATATGGGGGGAACTTTGGCTACACCTTC. It yields the protein CASSQYGGNFGYTF.

The rearrangement links TRBV20-1 to TRBJ2-5; D remains unclear. The CDR3 covers 12 residues. The germline V and J ends were trimmed by 6 bases and 3 bases, with 11 bases remaining between them. CDR1 DFQATT and CDR2 SNEGSKA come from the germline V gene (reference sequence). The CDR3 coding sequence is TGCAGTGCACGCCTTTGGGAAGAGACCCAGTACTTC. Translating it yields CSARLWEETQYF.

Ten or more counts support this clonotype. This chain joins TRBV20-1 and TRBJ2-3; D is possibly TRBD2 (7 bases). Germline CDR1 DFQATT, CDR2 SNEGSKA (reference sequence). The CDR3 loop spans 14 amino acids. V shed 6 bases and J shed 7 bases, with 20 bases lying between them. The CDR3 DNA reads TGCAGTGCGCGTGGGGGGGGCGCGGGTTATACGCAGTATTTT. It codes for CSARGGGAGYTQYF.

This clonotype was observed once. The V gene is TRBV5-1, the J gene TRBJ1-4, with TRBD1 identical over 7 bases. The ends lost 0 bases at V and 5 bases at J; junction bases unmatched: 1. CDR1 SGHRS and CDR2 YFSETQ come from the germline V gene. This CDR3 contains 14 residues. CDR3 protein: CASSLGRGNEKLFF. The CDR3 DNA reads TGCGCCAGCAGCTTGGGCAGGGGGAATGAAAAACTGTTTTTT.

This sequence joins TRBV12-3 or TRBV12-4 and TRBJ2-3; 12 positions agree with TRBD2. Trimming at V came to 6 bases and at J to 5 bases, leaving 6 bases not matched to a gene. This CDR3 is 15 amino acids long. The CDR3 DNA reads as TGTGCCAGCAGGCCGAGACTAGCGGGGGTAGATACGCAGTATTTT. This gives the protein CASRPRLAGVDTQYF.

V is TRBV24-1 and J is TRBJ2-1; D is unclear. Trimming took off 9 bases at V and 5 bases at J, with 10 bases between the two ends. Germline lookup yields CDR1 KGHDR and CDR2 SFDVKD. The CDR3 has 12 amino acids. DNA for the CDR3: TGTGCCACCCGACATGGGCACAATGAGCAGTTCTTC. Amino acids: CATRHGHNEQFF.

The chain couples TRBV5-1 to TRBJ2-3, with TRBD1 identical over 7 bases. This CDR3 is 17 amino acids long. The germline V gene has CDR1 SGHRS and CDR2 YFSETQ. V shed 3 bases, J shed 3 bases, and the junction held 13 bases outside the gene matches. The CDR3 is CASSSRGTGVETDTQYF. DNA for the CDR3: TGCGCCAGCAGCTCTAGGGGAACAGGGGTGGAGACAGATACGCAGTATTTT.

The chain links TRBV7-2 to TRBJ1-1; D unclear. The V end lost 2 bases, the J end lost 2 bases, and 3 bases lay between the germline ends. Germline CDR1 is SGHTA and CDR2 is FQGNSA. The CDR3 has 12 residues. CDR3 DNA: TGTGCCAGCAGCTTATACAACACTGAAGCTTTCTTT. Encoded protein: CASSLYNTEAFF.

This clonotype was recorded only once. This chain joins TRBV7-2 and TRBJ2-7; D is tentatively TRBD1 or TRBD2 (5 bases each). This CDR3 has 15 residues. The V gene's germline CDR1 is SGHTA and CDR2 FQGNSA. V shed 4 bases and J shed 2 bases, with 15 bases lying between them. The CDR3 here is CASSSGPGPAYEQYV. As DNA, the CDR3 is TGTGCCAGCAGCTCGGGACCGGGACCCGCCTACGAGCAGTACGTC.

The chain links TRBV12-3 or TRBV12-4 to TRBJ1-1, with a weak D call TRBD1 (6 bases). The V end was cut by 7 bases, the J end by 1 base, with 13 bases between. The length of the CDR3 is 14 residues. In DNA, the CDR3 is TGTGCCAGCACCCATACAGGGAGGAACACTGAAGCTTTCTTT. Protein: CASTHTGRNTEAFF.

The rearrangement links TRBV7-9 to TRBJ2-5; D unresolved. Germline-derived CDR1 and CDR2 are SEHNR and FQNEAQ (reference sequence). Trimming took 5 bases from V and 5 from J, leaving 15 bases between them. The CDR3 is 14 amino acids. The CDR3: CASSPRSLAETQYF. The CDR3 bases are TGTGCCAGCAGCCCGAGGTCCTTGGCGGAGACCCAGTACTTC. The variable domain in full, completed from reference TRBV7-9 and TRBJ2-5, reads DTGVSQNPRHKITKRGQNVTFRCDPISEHNRLYWYRQTLGQGPEFLTYFQNEAQLEKSRLLSDRFSAERPKGSFSTLEIQRTEQGDSAMYLCASSPRSLAETQYFGPGTRLLVL.

By share, this clonotype ranks as medium-sized. The V call is TRBV4-3, the J call TRBJ2-7; D is possibly TRBD2 (5 bases). This CDR3 has 15 amino acids. The V end lost 4 bases, the J end lost 8 bases, and 21 bases lay between the germline ends. Germline assignment: CDR1 LGHNA and CDR2 YSLEER. CDR3 bases: TGCGCCAGCAGCCTCGTCGGACTCTCCCGGGGAAAGCAGTACTTC. Its translation: CASSLVGLSRGKQYF.

The chain carries TRBV7-2 and TRBJ2-1; D not certain. The germline V gene encodes CDR1 SGHTA and CDR2 FQGNSA. V lost 5 bases and J lost 5, with 7 bases in between. The length of the CDR3 is 12 residues. The CDR3 DNA reads TGTGCCAGCAGCGGATATCACAATGAGCAGTTCTTC. Its translation is CASSGYHNEQFF.

This clonotype was seen a handful of times. The rearrangement uses TRBV19 and TRBJ1-1; D gene uncertain. The germline CDR1 and CDR2 sequences are LNHDA and SQIVND (reference sequence). V shed 5 bases and J shed 0 bases, with 13 bases lying between them. The CDR3 totals 15 residues. DNA of the CDR3: TGTGCCAGTAGTCCTCAAAGAGCACTGAACACTGAAGCTTTCTTT. Protein product: CASSPQRALNTEAFF. Based on the CDR3 plus reference TRBV19 and TRBJ1-1, the full variable domain is DGGITQSPKYLFRKEGQNVTLSCEQNLNHDAMYWYRQDPGQGLRLIYYSQIVNDFQKGDIAEGYSVSREKKESFPLTVTSAQKNPTAFYLCASSPQRALNTEAFFGQGTRLTVV.

This clonotype was counted only a few times. V is TRBV23-1 and J is TRBJ2-2; no clear D. TRBV23-1 is filed as an ORF, its function uncertain. V gave up 2 bases and J gave up 2 bases, with 18 bases separating them. This CDR3 is built from 18 residues. The chain's CDR3 is CASSQLPTRHINTGELFF. The CDR3 nucleotides are TGCGCCAGCAGTCAACTTCCAACACGCCATATTAACACCGGGGAGCTGTTTTTT.